The entry below describes one T cell receptor beta chain. This clonotype occurred a few times. It has no known antigen specificity. Per-base qualities were not stored, and no clone one base away is much larger. These data come from a study of T cell repertoires in cytomegalovirus infection (dated by TCRdb to about 2019). Background for the entire study: Donor HLA type was relevant to the analysis, as public TCR beta signatures indicated carriage of CMV infection together with the matching HLA type. Overall study outcomes, separate from this receptor: Cumulative frequency of public TCR beta family members discriminated carriers of CMV infection plus the relevant HLA type in this cohort and an independent 352-donor cohort. The ex vivo response was dominated by HLA-C-restricted CMV-specific TCR beta clonotypes, which also provided the single most frequent clonotype in two of eight donors.

Via the germline V gene, CDR1 is SNHLY and CDR2 FYNNEI. A distance of 7 bases separates the germline ends of V and J, which lose 2 bases and 2 bases respectively. From its cysteine to its phenylalanine, the CDR3 spans 13 amino acids. This entry keeps only the CDR3 DNA: 39 bases, framed from base 1. Instrument used: Illumina HiSeq 1500. The public reads were run again by TCRdb, first through fastp at Q25 and then through MiXCR, and only productive beta chains were kept. Entries that share a CDR3 protein sequence are merged under the most common genes and DNA. For this sample the table gives about 450,000 distinct CDR3 sequences, of which roughly 31% were detected only once. The ten largest clones capture approximately 13% of the sample.

This TCR derives from a human donor in good health (CMV status not recorded). Some clones in this sample may be carry-over from other donors' samples. The V gene is TRBV2 and the J gene is TRBJ2-7, with the D segment identity uncertain. The sample taken for sequencing was PBMCs. The DNA is as follows: TGTGCCAGCAGTGAATCCCCCACCTACGAGCAGTACTTC. This translates into CASSESPTYEQYF. The CDR3, completed at both ends by the reference TRBV2 and TRBJ2-7 genes, gives the full variable domain EPEVTQTPSHQVTQMGQEVILRCVPISNHLYFYWYRQILGQKVEFLVSFYNNEISEKSEIFDDQFSVERPDGSNFTLKIRSTKLEDSAMYFCASSESPTYEQYFGPGTRLTVT.